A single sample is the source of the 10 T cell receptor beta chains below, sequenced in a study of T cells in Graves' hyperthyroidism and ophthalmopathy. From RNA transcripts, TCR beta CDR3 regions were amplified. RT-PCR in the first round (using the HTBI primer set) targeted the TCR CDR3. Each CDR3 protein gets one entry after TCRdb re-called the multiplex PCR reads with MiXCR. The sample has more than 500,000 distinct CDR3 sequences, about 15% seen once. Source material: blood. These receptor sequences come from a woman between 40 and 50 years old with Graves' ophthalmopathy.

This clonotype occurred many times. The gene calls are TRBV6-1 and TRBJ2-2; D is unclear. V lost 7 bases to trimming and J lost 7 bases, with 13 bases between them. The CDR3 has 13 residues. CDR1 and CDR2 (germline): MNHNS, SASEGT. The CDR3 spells CASIPTSYGELFF. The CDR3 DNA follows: TGTGCCAGCATCCCAACCAGTTACGGGGAGCTGTTTTTT.

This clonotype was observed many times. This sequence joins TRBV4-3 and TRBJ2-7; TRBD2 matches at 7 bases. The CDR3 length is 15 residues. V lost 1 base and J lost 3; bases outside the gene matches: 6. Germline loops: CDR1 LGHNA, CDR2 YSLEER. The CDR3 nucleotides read TGCGCCAGCAGCCAAGGTTTTCTAGCGGACTACGAGCAGTACTTC. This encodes CASSQGFLADYEQYF.

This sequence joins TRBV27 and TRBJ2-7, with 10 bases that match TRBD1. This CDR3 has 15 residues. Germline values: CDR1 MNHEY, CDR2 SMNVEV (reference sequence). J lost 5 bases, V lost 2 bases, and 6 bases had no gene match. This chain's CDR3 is CASSLTWDRGHEQYF. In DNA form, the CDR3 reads TGTGCCAGCAGTTTAACGTGGGACAGGGGTCACGAGCAGTACTTC.

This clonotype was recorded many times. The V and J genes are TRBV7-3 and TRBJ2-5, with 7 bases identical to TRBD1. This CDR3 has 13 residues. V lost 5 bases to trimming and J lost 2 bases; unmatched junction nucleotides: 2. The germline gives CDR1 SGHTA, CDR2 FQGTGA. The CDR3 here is CASSRGQQETQYF. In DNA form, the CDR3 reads TGTGCCAGCAGCCGGGGACAGCAAGAGACCCAGTACTTC.

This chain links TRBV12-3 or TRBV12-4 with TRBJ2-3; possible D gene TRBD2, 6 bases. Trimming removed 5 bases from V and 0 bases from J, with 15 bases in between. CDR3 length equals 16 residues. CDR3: CASSPRGSGSTDTQYF. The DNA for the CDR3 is TGTGCCAGCAGTCCCCGGGGGAGCGGGAGCACAGATACGCAGTATTTT.

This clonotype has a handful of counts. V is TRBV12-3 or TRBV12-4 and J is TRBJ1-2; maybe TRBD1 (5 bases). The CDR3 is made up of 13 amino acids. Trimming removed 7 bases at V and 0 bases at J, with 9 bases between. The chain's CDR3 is CASTGFTNYGYTF. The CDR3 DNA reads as TGTGCCAGCACAGGGTTCACTAACTATGGCTACACCTTC.

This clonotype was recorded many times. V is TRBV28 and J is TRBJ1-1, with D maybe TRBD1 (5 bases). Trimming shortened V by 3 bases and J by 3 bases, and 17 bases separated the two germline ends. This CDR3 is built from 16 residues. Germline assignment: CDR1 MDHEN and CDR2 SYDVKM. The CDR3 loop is CASSFIYGGRDTEAFF. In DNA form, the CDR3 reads TGTGCCAGCAGTTTTATTTACGGGGGGAGGGACACTGAAGCTTTCTTT.

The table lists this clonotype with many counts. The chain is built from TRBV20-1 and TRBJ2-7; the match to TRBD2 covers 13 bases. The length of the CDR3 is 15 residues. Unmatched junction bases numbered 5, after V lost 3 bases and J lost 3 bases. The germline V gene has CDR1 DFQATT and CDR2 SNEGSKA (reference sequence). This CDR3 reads CSARGLAGSNYEQYF. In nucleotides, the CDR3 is TGCAGTGCTAGGGGACTAGCGGGATCGAACTACGAGCAGTACTTC.

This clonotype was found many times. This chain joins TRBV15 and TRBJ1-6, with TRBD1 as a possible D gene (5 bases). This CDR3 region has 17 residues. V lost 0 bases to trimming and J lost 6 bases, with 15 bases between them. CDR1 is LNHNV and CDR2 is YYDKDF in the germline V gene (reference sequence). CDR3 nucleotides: TGTGCCACCAGCAGAGAACCCTTAGGGGCTGGTAATTCACCCCTCCACTTT. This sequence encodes CATSREPLGAGNSPLHF. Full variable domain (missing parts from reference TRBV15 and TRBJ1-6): DAMVIQNPRYQVTQFGKPVTLSCSQTLNHNVMYWYQQKSSQAPKLLFHYYDKDFNNEADTPDNFQSRRPNTSFCFLDIRSPGLGDTAMYLCATSREPLGAGNSPLHFGNGTRLTVT.

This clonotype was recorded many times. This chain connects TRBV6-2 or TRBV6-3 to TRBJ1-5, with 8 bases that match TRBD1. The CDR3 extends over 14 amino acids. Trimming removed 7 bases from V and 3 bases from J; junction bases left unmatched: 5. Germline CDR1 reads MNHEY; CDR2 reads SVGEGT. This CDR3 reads CASTDRGINQPQHF. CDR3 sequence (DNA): TGTGCCAGCACCGACAGGGGAATCAATCAGCCCCAGCATTTT.